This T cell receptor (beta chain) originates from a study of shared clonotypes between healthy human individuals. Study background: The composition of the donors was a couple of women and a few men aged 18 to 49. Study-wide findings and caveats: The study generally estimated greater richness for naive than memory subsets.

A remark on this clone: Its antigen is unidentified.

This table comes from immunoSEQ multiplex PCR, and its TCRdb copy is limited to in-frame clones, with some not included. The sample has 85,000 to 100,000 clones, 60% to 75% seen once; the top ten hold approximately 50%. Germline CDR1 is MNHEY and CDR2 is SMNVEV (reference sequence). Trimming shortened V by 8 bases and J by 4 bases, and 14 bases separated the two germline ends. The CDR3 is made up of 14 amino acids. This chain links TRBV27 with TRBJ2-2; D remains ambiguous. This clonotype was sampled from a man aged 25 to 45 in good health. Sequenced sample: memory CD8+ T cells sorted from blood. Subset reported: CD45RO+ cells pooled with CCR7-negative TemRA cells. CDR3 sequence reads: CASSAAPGTGELFF. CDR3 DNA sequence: TGTGCCAGCTCGGCTGCCCCGGGCACCGGGGAGCTGTTTTTT.